This T cell receptor beta chain was identified in a study of cytomegalovirus exposure and HLA in healthy donors (dated by TCRdb to 2016 to 2017). Regarding the research as a whole: According to a later analysis, one platform produced both the roughly 110 validation repertoires and the approximately 660 repertoires of the first cohort. To predict cytomegalovirus infection status, the study combined high-throughput TCR immunosequencing, statistical association of individual TCRs with disease status, and machine learning. The study aimed to test whether signatures of past pathogen exposure could be identified by cataloging public T cell receptors. Along with the approximately 670-subject first cohort, a separate validation cohort of over a hundred different subjects was used. Overall study results and their limits: The classifier was reported to diagnose cytomegalovirus status with high specificity and sensitivity in both the original and validation cohorts. A later analysis had no HLA typing for the validation cohort, so co-occurrence there was scored across all 120 repertoires. While some public TCRs were present in many individuals, most TCR sequences turned up only very rarely across donors. In vitro tests confirmed that three of the cytomegalovirus-associated TCR beta chains recognize cytomegalovirus antigens. The study listed 164 TCR beta chains as associated with cytomegalovirus. The authors suggested that the approach could potentially be extended to other disease states and immunological phenotypes. Subsequent analysis determined that TCRs grouped into clusters in the first cohort also showed a tendency toward co-occurrence across the 130 or so validation repertoires, and 85% to 95% of cluster scores exceeded 0.

Library construction relied on the immunoSEQ multiplex PCR assay. Processing in the source paper ran as follows. A statistical classification framework was built to diagnose cytomegalovirus status from the catalog of TCR beta chain sequences. Held by TCRdb, this immuneACCESS table contains in-frame sequences only and omits some clones. Under half of the omission traces to an unresolved V gene where checked; the cause of the rest is unknown. V and J calls and clone size follow that table, whereas D and trimming were derived from the DNA. This sample comprises fewer than 250,000 clones, 65% to 85% of them detected only once. In total, the top ten clones hold 11% to 15% of the sample. Its CDR3 holds 15 amino acids, cysteine through phenylalanine. Just the 45-base CDR3 DNA is kept, in frame starting at base 1. At the junction V is shortened by 3 bases and J by 5 bases; bases outside the gene matches: 6. Reading the germline V gene gives CDR1 MDHEN and CDR2 SYDVKM.

The donors were included in the validation cohort of 120 subjects, a group kept apart from the approximately 690-subject first cohort. Worth noting for this clone: The antigen this receptor binds is unknown. No quality values exist for individual bases; no much larger clone is one base distant.

The chain was built from TRBV28 and TRBJ2-7, with 11 bases aligning to TRBD2. The TCR comes from a woman younger than 45 in good health and CMV-seropositive. The sequenced sample was PBMCs. The sequenced DNA: TGTGCCAGCAGTTTTCGAACTAGCGGGAGACACGAGCAGTACTTC. This is translated as CASSFRTSGRHEQYF.